Below, 22 T cell receptor beta chains from the same sample are listed, as sequenced in a study of control samples from healthy donors and cancer patients. Measured with immunoSEQ multiplex PCR; TCRdb has only the in-frame clones, and not every one. The sample has approximately 150,000 clones, around 88% seen once; the top ten hold roughly 1.7%. The sequenced material came from blood. The receptor set was obtained from a man aged 18 to 30 in good health.

This sequence joins TRBV9 and TRBJ1-6, with D possibly TRBD1 on 5 matching bases. Looked up from germline, CDR1 is SGDLS and CDR2 is YYNGEE. This CDR3 region has 15 residues. Trimming took off 3 bases at V and 6 bases at J, with 13 bases between the two ends. Here the CDR3 DNA reads TGTGCCAGCAGCGGAACCGGGACCCTTAATTCACCCCTCCACTTT. It yields the protein CASSGTGTLNSPLHF.

V and J are TRBV11-3 and TRBJ2-2, with TRBD1 identical over 10 bases. CDR3 length: 16 amino acids. Unmatched junction bases numbered 6, after V lost 5 bases and J lost 3 bases. From germline, CDR1 is SGHNT and CDR2 YENEEA. The DNA of the CDR3 is TGTGCCAGCAGCCGTAGGGACAGGGGACACACCGGGGAGCTGTTTTTT. Protein sequence: CASSRRDRGHTGELFF. The full variable domain, its missing parts supplied by reference TRBV11-3 and TRBJ2-2, is EAGVVQSPRYKIIEKKQPVAFWCNPISGHNTLYWYLQNLGQGPELLIRYENEEAVDDSQLPKDRFSAERLKGVDSTLKIQPAELGDSAVYLCASSRRDRGHTGELFFGEGSRLTVL.

The V call is TRBV5-8, the J call TRBJ1-1; D is ambiguous. CDR3 length: 16 residues. Trimming took 0 bases from V and 0 from J, leaving 12 bases between them. Germline loops: CDR1 SGHTS, CDR2 YDEGEE. CDR3 bases: TGTGCCAGCAGCTTGGGCGGGAGACGGATGAACACTGAAGCTTTCTTT. This gives the protein CASSLGGRRMNTEAFF.

The V call is TRBV30, the J call TRBJ1-2; 9 nucleotides align to TRBD1. Per the germline V gene, CDR1 is GTSNPN and CDR2 is SVGIG (reference sequence). The junction had 9 bases not matched to a gene; V was cut back by 2 bases and J by 5 bases. The CDR3 is made up of 15 amino acids. The CDR3 region has the DNA TGTGCCTGGAGTAGTACAGGGGGCGTCTTTTATGGCTACACCTTC. Protein sequence: CAWSSTGGVFYGYTF.

The rearrangement uses TRBV19 and TRBJ2-7, with 9 bases fitting TRBD1. Germline V lookup: CDR1 LNHDA, CDR2 SQIVND (reference sequence). V shed 4 bases, J shed 7 bases, and the junction held 2 bases outside the gene matches. The CDR3 has 12 residues. CDR3 region: CASSTGTGEQYF. The CDR3 DNA reads TGTGCCAGTAGTACGGGGACAGGGGAGCAGTACTTC. Using reference TRBV19 and TRBJ2-7 for the parts outside the CDR3, the full variable domain is DGGITQSPKYLFRKEGQNVTLSCEQNLNHDAMYWYRQDPGQGLRLIYYSQIVNDFQKGDIAEGYSVSREKKESFPLTVTSAQKNPTAFYLCASSTGTGEQYFGPGTRLTVT.

The V call is TRBV11-2, the J call TRBJ1-2; no firm D call. This CDR3 has 14 amino acids. Germline CDR1 is SGHAT and CDR2 is FQNNGV. Trimming took off 1 base at V and 1 base at J, with 7 bases between the two ends. The CDR3 loop is CASSLAGDNYGYTF. The CDR3 nucleotides read TGTGCCAGCAGCTTAGCCGGAGATAACTATGGCTACACCTTC.

The V and J genes are TRBV28 and TRBJ2-7, with 9 nucleotides matching TRBD2. The CDR3 has 15 amino acids. Trimming removed 5 bases from V and 2 bases from J; junction bases left unmatched: 7. CDR1 MDHEN and CDR2 SYDVKM come from the germline V gene. This chain's CDR3 is CASSRTSDPAYEQYF. The CDR3 DNA reads as TGTGCCAGCAGTAGGACTAGCGACCCCGCCTACGAGCAGTACTTC.

The CDR3 coding sequence is TGTGCCAGCAGCCTGCTCGGGGGGCTGGCCTACGAGCAGTACTTC. Protein: CASSLLGGLAYEQYF. The genes are TRBV7-6 and TRBJ2-7; maybe TRBD2 (7 bases). The CDR3 is 15 residues long. V was pared by 5 bases and J by 2 bases, with 16 bases between. CDR1 is SGHVS, CDR2 FNYEAQ, per germline.

The chain recombines TRBV2 with TRBJ1-2, with 7 bases fitting TRBD1. Germline CDR1 and CDR2: SNHLY and FYNNEI. CDR3 size: 19 residues. J was trimmed by 0 bases and V by 3 bases; bases with no gene match: 16. This CDR3 reads CASSDPLTGTETPNYGYTF. The CDR3 DNA follows: TGTGCCAGCAGTGACCCTCTAACCGGGACAGAAACACCTAACTATGGCTACACCTTC.

The chain has TRBV5-6 and TRBJ2-6, with D perhaps matching TRBD2 (5 bases). CDR1 SGHDT and CDR2 YYEEEE come from the germline V gene. V lost 0 bases, J lost 4 bases, and 20 bases lay in between. The CDR3 is made up of 19 amino acids. CDR3: CASSLGARGSIIGANVLTF. In nucleotides, the CDR3 is TGTGCCAGCAGCTTGGGGGCCCGGGGTAGTATAATCGGGGCCAACGTCCTGACTTTC.

This clone was seen more than once but under ten times. Here the CDR3 reads CASSQDPASGGYEQYF. In DNA form, the CDR3 reads TGTGCCAGCAGCCAAGATCCCGCTAGCGGGGGTTACGAGCAGTACTTC. The J gene is TRBJ2-7, the V gene TRBV4-2; 10 nucleotides agree with TRBD2. Trimming at V came to 0 bases and at J to 4 bases, leaving 6 bases not matched to a gene. This CDR3 has 16 amino acids. Germline V lookup: CDR1 LGHNA, CDR2 YNFKEQ.

V gene TRBV5-1 combines with J gene TRBJ2-7; 7 positions match TRBD2. CDR1 SGHRS and CDR2 YFSETQ come from the germline V gene. The CDR3 contains 14 residues. V shed 4 bases, J shed 6 bases, and the junction held 10 bases outside the gene matches. The CDR3 nucleotides read TGCGCCAGCAGCCCCGGACTAGGAATTGGCGAGCAGTACTTC. This translates into CASSPGLGIGEQYF.

The chain joins TRBV7-6 to TRBJ2-1; weak D call: TRBD2 (6 bases). CDR3 length equals 16 residues. V shed 2 bases and J shed 1 base, with 12 bases lying between them. In germline, CDR1 is SGHVS, CDR2 FNYEAQ. CDR3 in amino acids: CASSLSPGLSYNEQFF. CDR3 sequence (DNA): TGTGCCAGCAGCTTATCCCCGGGACTTTCCTACAATGAGCAGTTCTTC. Together with reference TRBV7-6 and TRBJ2-1, the CDR3 gives the full variable domain: GAGVSQSPRYKVTKRGQDVALRCDPISGHVSLYWYRQALGQGPEFLTYFNYEAQQDKSGLPNDRFSAERPEGSISTLTIQRTEQRDSAMYRCASSLSPGLSYNEQFFGPGTRLTVL.

Concerning this clone: Other DNA sequences in the same sample also yield this CDR3. The genes are TRBV5-1 and TRBJ2-3; 10 bases are shared with TRBD2. The CDR3 consists of 14 residues. V lost 4 bases and J lost 1; bases outside the gene matches: 0. Germline V CDR1 and CDR2: SGHRS, YFSETQ. The CDR3 DNA reads TGCGCCAGCAGCCTAGCGGGGGGCACAGATACGCAGTATTTT. The encoded protein is CASSLAGGTDTQYF.

The chain has TRBV7-2 and TRBJ2-7, with D possibly TRBD1 on 5 matching bases. The CDR3 runs to 15 residues. Trimming stripped 2 bases from V and 0 bases from J, with 11 bases between. The germline V gene encodes CDR1 SGHTA and CDR2 FQGNSA. The chain's CDR3 is CASSLSSGNSYEQYF. The CDR3 DNA follows: TGTGCCAGCAGCTTATCGTCAGGGAACTCCTACGAGCAGTACTTC.

V and J are TRBV15 and TRBJ1-1, with D uncertain. There are 13 residues in the CDR3. Trimming removed 0 bases from V and 4 bases from J, with 6 bases in between. Germline loops: CDR1 LNHNV, CDR2 YYDKDF (reference sequence). DNA for the CDR3: TGTGCCACCAGCAGAGATGTAGTCACTGAAGCTTTCTTT. It encodes CATSRDVVTEAFF.

The V gene is TRBV30, the J gene TRBJ1-2; D remains unclear. Deletions cut 1 base from V and 1 base from J, with 7 bases between. The CDR3 runs 13 residues. In germline, CDR1 is GTSNPN, CDR2 SVGIG (reference sequence). The CDR3 is CAWSEKFNYGYTF. The DNA for the CDR3 is TGTGCCTGGAGTGAAAAATTTAACTATGGCTACACCTTC.

The V and J genes are TRBV29-1 and TRBJ2-2; 9 bases line up with TRBD1. The ends lost 7 bases at V and 3 bases at J; junction bases unmatched: 6. Germline V CDR1 and CDR2: SQVTM, ANQGSEA. The CDR3 extends over 14 amino acids. In nucleotides, the CDR3 is TGCAGCGCCCTCAGGGACAGGGACACCGGGGAGCTGTTTTTT. It yields the protein CSALRDRDTGELFF.

CDR3 sequence: CASSSTPRTTEAFF. DNA for the CDR3: TGCGCCAGCAGTAGTACCCCGAGAACCACTGAAGCTTTCTTT. This chain uses TRBV5-1 with TRBJ1-1; D is unclear. V was cut by 5 bases and J by 4 bases, with 15 bases left in between. The CDR3 runs to 14 residues. Germline CDR1 SGHRS, CDR2 YFSETQ.

This sequence joins TRBV7-6 and TRBJ2-3; TRBD2 matches 7 bases. Germline V lookup: CDR1 SGHVS, CDR2 FNYEAQ. This CDR3 comprises 16 residues. Unmatched junction bases numbered 9, after V lost 5 bases and J lost 1 base. CDR3 nucleotides: TGTGCCAGCAGCACGGGACCCCGGGAGGGCACAGATACGCAGTATTTT. Residues: CASSTGPREGTDTQYF. Drawing the rest from reference TRBV7-6 and TRBJ2-3, the complete variable domain is GAGVSQSPRYKVTKRGQDVALRCDPISGHVSLYWYRQALGQGPEFLTYFNYEAQQDKSGLPNDRFSAERPEGSISTLTIQRTEQRDSAMYRCASSTGPREGTDTQYFGPGTRLTVL.

The table lists this clone with a count of one. J is TRBJ2-2 and V is TRBV18; 9 bases match TRBD1. The CDR3 totals 16 residues. Germline loops: CDR1 KGHSH, CDR2 LQKENI. Unmatched junction bases numbered 10, after V lost 2 bases and J lost 9 bases. In DNA form, the CDR3 reads TGTGCCAGCTCACCAGACAGACAACAGGGGGCGAGGGAGCTGTTTTTT. Translated: CASSPDRQQGARELFF.

The V gene is TRBV19, the J gene TRBJ1-1, with no clear D. The V end lost 6 bases, the J end lost 2 bases, and 16 bases lay between the germline ends. Germline CDR1 LNHDA, CDR2 SQIVND (reference sequence). CDR3 length: 15 residues. The CDR3 spells CASSVEAGVNTEAFF. Here the CDR3 DNA reads TGTGCCAGTAGCGTCGAGGCAGGAGTTAACACTGAAGCTTTCTTT.